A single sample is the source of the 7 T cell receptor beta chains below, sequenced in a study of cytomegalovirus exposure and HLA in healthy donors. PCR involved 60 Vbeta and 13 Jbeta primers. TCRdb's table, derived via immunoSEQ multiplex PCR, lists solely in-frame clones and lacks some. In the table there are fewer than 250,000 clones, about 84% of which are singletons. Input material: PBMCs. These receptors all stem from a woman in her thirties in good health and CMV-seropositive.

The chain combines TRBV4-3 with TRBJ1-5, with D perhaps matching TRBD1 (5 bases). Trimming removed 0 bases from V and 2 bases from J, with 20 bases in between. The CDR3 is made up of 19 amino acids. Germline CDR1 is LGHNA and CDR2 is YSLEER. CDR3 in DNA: TGCGCCAGCAGCCAAGATATTGGGACTGGGGAGGACGGCAATCAGCCCCAGCATTTT. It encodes CASSQDIGTGEDGNQPQHF.

In DNA form, the CDR3 reads TGTGCCTACGCCAAAATGAGGAAGGCATCACCCCTCCACTTT. It encodes CAYAKMRKASPLHF. The chain employs TRBV30 and TRBJ1-6, with D hard to call. Looked up from germline, CDR1 is GTSNPN and CDR2 is SVGIG (reference sequence). Between the trimmed V and J ends, which lost 7 bases and 10 bases, there was a span of 20 bases. There are 14 residues in the CDR3.

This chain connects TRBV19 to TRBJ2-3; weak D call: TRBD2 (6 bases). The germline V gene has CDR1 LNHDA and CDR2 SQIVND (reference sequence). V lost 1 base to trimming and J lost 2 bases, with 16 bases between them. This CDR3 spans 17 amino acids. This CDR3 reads CASSIGLGGAHTDTQYF. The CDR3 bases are TGTGCCAGTAGTATAGGTTTAGGAGGGGCACACACAGATACGCAGTATTTT.

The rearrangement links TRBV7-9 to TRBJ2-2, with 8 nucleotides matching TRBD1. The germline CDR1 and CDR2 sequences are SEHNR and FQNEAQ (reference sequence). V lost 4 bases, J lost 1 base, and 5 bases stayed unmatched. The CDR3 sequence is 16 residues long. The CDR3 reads CASSYRQGLNTGELFF. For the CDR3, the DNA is TGTGCCAGCAGCTACCGACAGGGGCTGAACACCGGGGAGCTGTTTTTT.

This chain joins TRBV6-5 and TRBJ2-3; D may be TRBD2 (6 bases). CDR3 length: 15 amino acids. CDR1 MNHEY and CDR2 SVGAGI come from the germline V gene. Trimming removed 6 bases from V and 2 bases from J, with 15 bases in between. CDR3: CASSPLGSPTDTQYF. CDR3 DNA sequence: TGTGCCAGCAGCCCGCTCGGGAGTCCCACAGATACGCAGTATTTT.

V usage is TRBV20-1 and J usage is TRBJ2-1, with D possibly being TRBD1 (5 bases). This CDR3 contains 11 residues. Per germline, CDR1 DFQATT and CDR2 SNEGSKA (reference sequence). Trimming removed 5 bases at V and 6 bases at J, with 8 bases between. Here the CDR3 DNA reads TGCAGTGCTCCTAGGGGCAATGAGCAGTTCTTC. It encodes CSAPRGNEQFF.

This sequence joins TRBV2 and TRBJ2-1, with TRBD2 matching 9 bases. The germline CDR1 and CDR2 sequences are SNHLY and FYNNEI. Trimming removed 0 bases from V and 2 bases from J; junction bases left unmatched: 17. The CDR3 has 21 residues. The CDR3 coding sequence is TGTGCCAGCAGTGAAGCCCTGGGGTCCAGCGGGGGGCTTTCTGCCTACAATGAGCAGTTCTTC. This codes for CASSEALGSSGGLSAYNEQFF.